This T cell receptor beta chain was recovered during a study of shared clonotypes between healthy human individuals. Study at large: The cohort comprised a couple of women and a few men. Their ages spanned 18 to 49 years.

V lost 5 bases, J lost 5 bases, and 15 bases lay in between. CDR1 and CDR2 from the germline V gene are SGHAT and FQNNGV. This CDR3 has 14 amino acids. Per the original methods: Junction-only sequences produced by ImmunoSEQ had no quality scores, so filtering differed. The method was immunoSEQ multiplex PCR; TCRdb's version includes in-frame clones alone and lacks a portion of them. The V and J calls and the clone size are those of that table, but D and trimming were determined from the DNA. In the table there are over 850,000 clones, approximately 78% of which are singletons. Donors comprised healthy HIV-negative adults lacking recent acute infections or vaccinations. CD45RA+ naive and CD45RA-negative memory subsets were separated from CD4+ cells.

Sequencing used memory CD4+ T cells from PBMCs. Subset specified: CD45RA-negative fraction. This sequence was found in a young man in good health. Some clones in this sample may be carry-over from other donors' samples. This rearrangement joins TRBV11-2 to TRBJ1-1; D gene ambiguous. This CDR3 is CASSAGLLGTEAFF. The DNA of the CDR3 is TGTGCCAGCAGCGCCGGGTTGCTGGGGACTGAAGCTTTCTTT.